The 22 T cell receptor beta chains listed next were all sequenced from one sample in a study of CD8 T cells in ankylosing spondylitis. Notes on the study in general: Blood from ankylosing spondylitis patients appeared to carry a characteristic roughly 8-variant TCR beta motif.

Their antigens are not known. TCRdb re-analysed the 5' RACE reads in MiXCR, keeping a single row per CDR3 protein. This table holds about 440,000 distinct CDR3 sequences, 17% found once. Sequenced sample: blood, either unsorted or a sorted T cell fraction (not recorded which). Every receptor here comes from a male donor with ankylosing spondylitis.

This clonotype was seen only a few times. The CDR3 is CASDLEAARGAFF. The CDR3, as DNA: TGTGCTAGTGACCTAGAGGCGGCTCGGGGAGCTTTCTTT. V usage is TRBV12-5 and J usage is TRBJ1-1; D ambiguous. The CDR3 runs to 13 residues. In germline, CDR1 is LGHNT, CDR2 FRNRAP. The V end lost 7 bases, the J end lost 10 bases, and 19 bases lay between the germline ends. The whole variable domain, filled in from reference TRBV12-5 and TRBJ1-1, reads DARVTQTPRHKVTEMGQEVTMRCQPILGHNTVFWYRQTMMQGLELLAYFRNRAPLDDSGMPKDRFSAEMPDATLATLKIQPSEPRDSAVYFCASDLEAARGAFFGQGTRLTVV.

The gene calls are TRBV2 and TRBJ2-5; 7 bases map to TRBD2. The germline gives CDR1 SNHLY, CDR2 FYNNEI. J lost 7 bases, V lost 5 bases, and 13 bases had no gene match. CDR3 length equals 15 residues. The CDR3 sequence: CASSTLGAGKGTQYF. The CDR3 DNA follows: TGTGCCAGCAGTACCTTGGGAGCGGGGAAGGGGACCCAGTACTTC.

This clonotype was seen repeatedly, ten times or more. The chain links TRBV2 to TRBJ2-2; D call uncertain. The V gene lost 8 bases and the J gene lost 1 base, with 8 bases spanning the gap. This CDR3 contains 13 residues. The germline V gene has CDR1 SNHLY and CDR2 FYNNEI. The CDR3 nucleotides read TGTGCCAGCGAAAGGGAGAACACCGGGGAGCTGTTTTTT. Its translation is CASERENTGELFF.

The table lists this clonotype with a few counts. The V call is TRBV5-1, the J call TRBJ2-2; D remains unclear. This CDR3 has 12 amino acids. Germline V CDR1 and CDR2: SGHRS, YFSETQ. Deletions cut 4 bases from V and 3 bases from J, with 4 bases between. CDR3 in DNA: TGCGCCAGCAGCCCTCACACCGGGGAGCTGTTTTTT. Translated, it gives CASSPHTGELFF.

This clonotype was seen a few times. The DNA for the CDR3 is TGTGCCAGTACTAAGGCTGCTTTGACAGGGGGTGAAGCTTTCTTT. It yields the protein CASTKAALTGGEAFF. This chain joins TRBV19 and TRBJ1-1; 9 nucleotides match TRBD1. From germline, CDR1 is LNHDA and CDR2 SQIVND (reference sequence). This CDR3 is built from 15 residues. Losses at the gene ends were 7 bases for V and 7 bases for J; bases not matched to a gene: 13.

In regard to this clonotype: An end of the junction does not agree with germline; a read error may underlie this. The V and J genes are TRBV7-9 and TRBJ1-6, with D unresolved. CDR1 SEHNR and CDR2 FQNEAQ come from the germline V gene (reference sequence). The CDR3 is 15 amino acids. Here the CDR3 reads CASSLQSSYNSPLPF. The CDR3 DNA follows: TGTGCCAGCAGCTTACAGAGCTCCTATAATTCACCCCTCCCCTTT.

The chain carries TRBV21-1 and TRBJ2-7; TRBD1, the table's D call, lacks a check against the DNA. TRBV21-1 is shown as a pseudogene. The CDR3 contains 15 residues. CDR3 in DNA: TGTGCCAGCAGCCTAGAAAGGGACAGGGTATACGAGCAGTACTTC. Residues: CASSLERDRVYEQYF.

This clonotype was detected only a few times. The chain uses TRBV3-1 and TRBJ2-3, with 11 bases matching TRBD2. Trimming took 3 bases from V and 1 from J; bases not matched to a gene: 9. Germline CDR1 is LGHDT and CDR2 is YNNKEL (reference sequence). The CDR3 runs to 18 residues. CDR3 in DNA: TGTGCCAGCAGCCAGAGGGCTAGCGGGAGGAAGGGCACAGATACGCAGTATTTT. This sequence encodes CASSQRASGRKGTDTQYF.

CDR3 sequence reads: CSARLLAGGLAKNIQYF. The CDR3 DNA reads TGCAGTGCTAGGTTGCTAGCGGGAGGTTTGGCCAAAAACATTCAGTACTTC. The rearrangement links TRBV20-1 to TRBJ2-4; TRBD2 agrees at 11 bases. With 3 bases clipped from V and 1 base from J, the junction kept 8 bases outside the gene matches. CDR1 DFQATT and CDR2 SNEGSKA come from the germline V gene (reference sequence). The CDR3 has 17 residues.

The J gene is TRBJ2-1, the V gene TRBV28; D perhaps matches TRBD2 (6 bases). CDR3 length: 13 residues. Germline loops: CDR1 MDHEN, CDR2 SYDVKM. Trimming left V 2 bases short and J 9 bases short, with 11 bases between. The CDR3: CASSLGTPPEQFF. CDR3 DNA: TGTGCCAGCAGTTTAGGGACTCCGCCTGAGCAGTTCTTC.

This sequence joins TRBV7-8 and TRBJ1-2; D not certain. CDR1 and CDR2 (germline): SGHVS, FQNEAQ. CDR3 length: 13 residues. Trimming took off 5 bases at V and 2 bases at J, with 9 bases between the two ends. CDR3 in DNA: TGTGCCAGCAGCACAGACGGAAACTATGGCTACACCTTC. The encoded protein is CASSTDGNYGYTF.

This clonotype came up many times. The rearrangement links TRBV4-1 to TRBJ2-5; no clear D. V was clipped by 0 bases and J by 4 bases, with 18 bases between them. The CDR3 consists of 17 residues. The germline gives CDR1 MGHRA, CDR2 YSYEKL. The CDR3 region is CASSQEVPHQVGETQYF. The CDR3 DNA sequence: TGCGCCAGCAGCCAAGAAGTTCCCCACCAAGTGGGAGAGACCCAGTACTTC.

The chain joins TRBV7-8 to TRBJ1-1, with D possibly being TRBD1 (6 bases). The CDR3 is 17 amino acids. V lost 5 bases to trimming and J lost 1 base, with 20 bases between them. CDR1 SGHVS and CDR2 FQNEAQ come from the germline V gene. DNA for the CDR3: TGTGCCAGCAGCCATACTATACGTCAGGGGCAGAACACTGAAGCTTTCTTT. It codes for CASSHTIRQGQNTEAFF.

The gene calls are TRBV12-3 or TRBV12-4 and TRBJ1-2, with D maybe TRBD1 (6 bases). Trimming removed 2 bases at V and 5 bases at J, with 15 bases between. This CDR3 contains 15 residues. The chain's CDR3 is CASSLKSRTAYGYTF. CDR3 bases: TGTGCCAGCAGTTTAAAGTCGCGGACAGCTTATGGCTACACCTTC.

V usage is TRBV2 and J usage is TRBJ2-3, with 10 bases fitting TRBD2. Germline V gene lookup returns CDR1 SNHLY and CDR2 FYNNEI. The CDR3 covers 15 residues. V shed 6 bases, J shed 4 bases, and the junction held 7 bases outside the gene matches. The CDR3 is CASRGSGRGADTQYF. In DNA, the CDR3 is TGTGCCAGCAGGGGAAGCGGGAGGGGCGCAGATACGCAGTATTTT.

V is TRBV6-6 and J is TRBJ1-2; D remains unclear. The CDR3 is 12 amino acids. V lost 5 bases to trimming and J lost 7 bases, with 11 bases between them. In germline, CDR1 is MNHNY, CDR2 SVGAGI (reference sequence). Here the CDR3 DNA reads TGTGCCAGCAGTGACGATATTAGTGGCTACACCTTC. Translating it yields CASSDDISGYTF.

The rearrangement links TRBV2 to TRBJ2-7; TRBD1 agrees at 8 bases. The germline V gene encodes CDR1 SNHLY and CDR2 FYNNEI. The length of the CDR3 is 14 residues. Trimming took 6 bases from V and 5 from J; bases not matched to a gene: 9. CDR3 region: CASRAQGVSDEQYF. The DNA for the CDR3 is TGTGCCAGCAGGGCACAGGGGGTGTCGGACGAGCAGTACTTC.

This clonotype was seen ten or more times. The J gene is TRBJ1-2, the V gene TRBV12-3 or TRBV12-4; no clear D gene. V was pared by 1 base and J by 5 bases, with 5 bases between. CDR3 size: 12 residues. This chain's CDR3 is CASSLGFYGYTF. In DNA form, the CDR3 reads TGTGCCAGCAGTTTAGGGTTTTATGGCTACACCTTC.

This clonotype has more than one count but fewer than ten. The chain couples TRBV6-1 to TRBJ2-6, with D uncertain. Trimming stripped 4 bases from V and 0 bases from J, with 7 bases between. The CDR3 length is 15 residues. From germline, CDR1 is MNHNS and CDR2 SASEGT. DNA for the CDR3: TGTGCCAGCAGTGGTCAAAGCTCTGGGGCCAACGTCCTGACTTTC. This sequence encodes CASSGQSSGANVLTF.

The chain employs TRBV6-5 and TRBJ2-7; no firm D call. Germline values: CDR1 MNHEY, CDR2 SVGAGI. This CDR3 has 13 residues. Trimming removed 2 bases from V and 5 bases from J, with 10 bases in between. CDR3 nucleotide sequence: TGTGCCAGCAGTTACACGGTAGCCGACGAGCAGTACTTC. This encodes CASSYTVADEQYF.

This clonotype was picked up a small number of times. The rearrangement joins TRBV7-9 to TRBJ1-1; D might be TRBD1 (5 bases). V was clipped by 1 base and J by 2 bases, with 14 bases between them. Germline V lookup: CDR1 SEHNR, CDR2 FQNEAQ (reference sequence). The CDR3 extends over 16 amino acids. The CDR3 sequence: CASSLGVGQGNTEAFF. The CDR3 nucleotides read TGTGCCAGCAGCTTAGGAGTCGGGCAGGGAAACACTGAAGCTTTCTTT.

V usage is TRBV20-1 and J usage is TRBJ2-2, with TRBD2 matching over 13 bases. This CDR3 comprises 16 residues. After removal of 7 bases from V and 5 bases from J, the junction contained 10 bases not matched to a gene. Germline values: CDR1 DFQATT, CDR2 SNEGSKA (reference sequence). The CDR3, as DNA: TGCAGTGGGTCGACTAGCGGGGGGCCGAGGACCGGGGAGCTGTTTTTT. Protein: CSGSTSGGPRTGELFF.